This T cell receptor beta chain emerged from a study of T cells in Graves' hyperthyroidism and ophthalmopathy. The study, taken as a whole, reports: Ophthalmopathy was predicted by the model a median of 6.5 months ahead of onset. The majority of expanded thyroid clonotypes above 0.001 also appeared in blood.

At least ten counts were recorded for this clonotype. Its antigen is as yet unknown. A read error may account for a junction end that differs from germline. Germline CDR1 and CDR2: MNHEY and SVGEGT. The CDR3 extends over 11 amino acids. TCR beta CDR3 regions were amplified from RNA. TCR CDR3 underwent first-round RT-PCR with the HTBI primer set. TCRdb re-analysed the multiplex PCR reads in MiXCR, keeping a single row per CDR3 protein. The table has some 510,000 distinct CDR3 sequences, around 21% seen once; the top ten hold 26%. The source of this sequence is a man younger than 30 with Graves' hyperthyroidism. V is TRBV6-2 or TRBV6-3 and J is TRBJ1-2; D uncertain. The sample was blood. This CDR3 reads CASSYSMTEVF. CDR3 in DNA: TGTGCCAGCAGTTACTCGATGACGGAAGTATTC.